The present T cell receptor beta chain was sequenced within a study of cytomegalovirus exposure and HLA in healthy donors. The PCR had 60 Vbeta and 13 Jbeta primers. Data came from immunoSEQ multiplex PCR; TCRdb stores just in-frame clones and leaves some out. The repertoire holds about 150,000 clones, roughly 9.4% seen once, with about 1.7% in the top ten. In this sample, this clone turned up a few times. What it binds is unknown. Per the germline V gene, CDR1 is SEHNR and CDR2 is FQNEAQ (reference sequence). The junction had 3 bases not matched to a gene; V was cut back by 4 bases and J by 3 bases. The CDR3 loop spans 14 amino acids. Regarding the study as a whole: Later on, a genetic analysis was performed. It linked a missense variant in DCLRE1C with V- and J-gene trimming of TCR beta.

Specimen: PBMCs. The chain uses TRBV7-9 and TRBJ1-3; TRBD1 matches at 7 bases. The sequence was collected from a male donor in good health and CMV-seronegative. This CDR3 is CASSSYRGGNTIYF. CDR3 sequence (DNA): TGTGCCAGCAGCTCGTACAGGGGTGGAAACACCATATATTTT.